The 18 T cell receptor beta chains below all came from one sample that was sequenced in a study of T cells expressing NK-cell markers. TCRdb re-called the 5' RACE reads and catalogs CDR3 proteins one per entry, DNA excluded. In all, the sample yields some 150,000 distinct CDR3 sequences. The sample was blood T cells: a sorted CD56 or NKG2C T cell subset, CD4+ or CD8+ T cells, or bulk PBMC T cells (not recorded which). The receptors derive from a man aged 18 to 30 in good health.

The chain links TRBV3-1 to TRBJ1-1; the D call of TRBD1 rests on TCRdb alone, since no DNA is present to check it. Germline CDR1 reads LGHDT; CDR2 reads YNNKEL (reference sequence). CDR3 length equals 17 residues. The CDR3: CASSPPGGIIMNTEAFF.

The chain couples TRBV7-6 to TRBJ2-3; TCRdb reports TRBD1, a call that lacks DNA to check it against. CDR1 is SGHVS and CDR2 is FNYEAQ in the germline V gene. The CDR3 spans 15 residues. CDR3 sequence: CASSPSRGSTDTQYF.

V is TRBV29-1 and J is TRBJ2-6; TCRdb outputs TRBD1, but without DNA this stays unchecked. The CDR3 loop spans 15 amino acids. In germline, CDR1 is SQVTM, CDR2 ANQGSEA. The CDR3 protein is CSARDASSGANVLTF.

V is TRBV11-2 and J is TRBJ2-1; the TRBD2 assignment by TCRdb is unverifiable without DNA. Germline V gene data show CDR1 as SGHAT and CDR2 as FQNNGV. The CDR3 runs 17 residues. The CDR3: CASSLISGRTLNNEQFF. Combining the CDR3 with reference TRBV11-2 and TRBJ2-1 gives the whole variable domain EAGVAQSPRYKIIEKRQSVAFWCNPISGHATLYWYQQILGQGPKLLIQFQNNGVVDDSQLPKDRFSAERLKGVDSTLKIQPAKLEDSAVYLCASSLISGRTLNNEQFFGPGTRLTVL.

The rearrangement joins TRBV6-2 or TRBV6-3 to TRBJ1-5. This CDR3 is built from 15 residues. Germline CDR1 MNHEY, CDR2 SVGEGT. The CDR3 sequence: CASSYPDLGNQPQHF.

The gene calls are TRBV3-1 and TRBJ2-7; TCRdb names TRBD2, which stays unverified in the absence of DNA. This CDR3 has 15 amino acids. The germline CDR1 and CDR2 sequences are LGHDT and YNNKEL (reference sequence). The CDR3 region is CASSLGTSTIYEQYF.

This chain connects TRBV7-9 to TRBJ2-1; as DNA is missing, the TRBD2 call by TCRdb cannot be tested. The CDR3 is 16 amino acids. Germline V lookup: CDR1 SEHNR, CDR2 FQNEAQ (reference sequence). CDR3 protein: CASSPPGLAGGHEQFF.

V gene TRBV12-3 or TRBV12-4 combines with J gene TRBJ2-2; lacking DNA, the TRBD1 call made by TCRdb goes unchecked. The CDR3 is 15 residues long. The CDR3 spells CASSWGTGGPGELFF.

The chain links TRBV12-3 or TRBV12-4 to TRBJ2-1. CDR3 length equals 14 residues. The CDR3 spells CASSLESSYNEQFF.

The chain links TRBV4-3 to TRBJ2-7; the TRBD2 assignment by TCRdb is unverifiable without DNA. CDR1 and CDR2 from the germline V gene are LGHNA and YSLEER. This CDR3 is 15 amino acids long. CDR3: CASSQAALGSYEQYF.

The chain has TRBV2 and TRBJ1-5; there is no DNA to check the TCRdb D call of TRBD1. CDR3 size: 15 residues. The germline CDR1 and CDR2 sequences are SNHLY and FYNNEI. The CDR3 reads CASRVTGLGNQPQHF.

This clonotype is large by frequency. The CDR3 loop reads CASSFLRATNEKLFF. The chain has TRBV7-9 and TRBJ1-4. Germline CDR1 reads SEHNR; CDR2 reads FQNEAQ (reference sequence). The CDR3 is 15 amino acids.

The V and J genes are TRBV4-3 and TRBJ2-7; the D call from TCRdb, TRBD2, cannot be confirmed without DNA. The CDR3 totals 16 residues. Germline CDR1 is LGHNA and CDR2 is YSLEER. CDR3 amino acids: CASSQGLSGRADEQYF.

The chain carries TRBV27 and TRBJ2-1; TCRdb reports TRBD1, a call that lacks DNA to check it against. CDR1 MNHEY and CDR2 SMNVEV come from the germline V gene (reference sequence). The CDR3 contains 17 residues. CDR3 sequence: CASSQGSGGHSYNEQFF.

CDR3 region: CASSLTPSGSRNEQFF. V and J are TRBV7-2 and TRBJ2-1; without DNA, the TCRdb call of TRBD2 cannot be checked. Germline V gene sequence: CDR1 SGHTA, CDR2 FQGNSA. This CDR3 is built from 16 residues.

V gene TRBV27 combines with J gene TRBJ2-1; TCRdb designates TRBD2, a call that cannot be tested without DNA. Per the germline V gene, CDR1 is MNHEY and CDR2 is SMNVEV (reference sequence). The length of the CDR3 is 15 residues. CDR3 loop: CASSWVAGGFNEQFF.

The chain carries TRBV24-1 and TRBJ2-2; TCRdb calls TRBD1, which cannot be checked without DNA. The germline CDR1 and CDR2 sequences are KGHDR and SFDVKD. The CDR3 is made up of 16 amino acids. CDR3 protein: CATSDPGGANTGELFF.

The chain carries TRBV4-1 and TRBJ1-1. CDR3 size: 16 residues. Germline V CDR1 and CDR2: MGHRA, YSYEKL. This CDR3 is CASSQDPIGVYTEAFF.